This passage covers 27 T cell receptor beta chains from one sample sequenced in a study of cytomegalovirus exposure and HLA in healthy donors. This PCR relied on a set of 60 Vbeta primers and 13 Jbeta primers. Generated by immunoSEQ multiplex PCR, the TCRdb table keeps only in-frame clones and is missing some. The sample has approximately 190,000 clones, around 86% seen once; the top ten hold around 0.8%. The sample was PBMCs. These receptors were collected from a woman aged 18 to 35 in good health and CMV-seronegative.

The chain couples TRBV12-5 to TRBJ1-5; 7 positions agree with TRBD1. The CDR3 has 20 residues. V was pared by 0 bases and J by 7 bases, with 21 bases of the junction left unmatched. Germline CDR1 is LGHNT and CDR2 is FRNRAP. CDR3 in amino acids: CASGLVLDLGDRVLGQPQHF. The CDR3 coding sequence is TGTGCTAGTGGTTTGGTTTTAGATCTCGGGGACAGAGTTTTGGGACAGCCCCAGCATTTT.

The chain couples TRBV9 to TRBJ2-1; D possibly corresponds to TRBD1 (6 bases). There are 14 residues in the CDR3. The V gene's germline CDR1 is SGDLS and CDR2 YYNGEE. Between the trimmed V and J ends, which lost 1 base and 8 bases, there was a span of 13 bases. This CDR3 is CASSVSGATDEQFF. CDR3 bases: TGTGCCAGCAGCGTATCAGGGGCGACGGATGAGCAGTTCTTC.

The CDR3 is CASSYQRGSYEQYF. Here the CDR3 DNA reads TGTGCCAGCAGTTACCAGCGGGGGTCCTACGAGCAGTACTTC. This sequence joins TRBV6-5 and TRBJ2-7; TRBD2 matches 8 bases. Germline V lookup: CDR1 MNHEY, CDR2 SVGAGI. The CDR3 has 14 amino acids. J gave up 1 base and V 2 bases, and 1 base lay outside the gene matches.

The CDR3 loop is CASGRVGPLGSRGSPLHF. The CDR3 coding sequence is TGCGCCAGCGGAAGGGTTGGGCCCTTGGGGAGTCGCGGCTCACCCCTCCACTTT. The chain combines TRBV23-1 with TRBJ1-6; D is uncertain. TRBV23-1 is an open reading frame whose function is uncertain. The germline V and J ends were trimmed by 8 bases and 10 bases, with 30 bases remaining between them. The CDR3 length is 18 residues.

The count of this clone is one. This chain joins TRBV30 and TRBJ1-4; D is unresolved. V lost 3 bases, J lost 0 bases, and 8 bases lay in between. The CDR3 totals 14 residues. The germline CDR1 and CDR2 sequences are GTSNPN and SVGIG (reference sequence). The DNA of the CDR3 is TGTGCCTGGAGGTCCATTGCAACTAATGAAAAACTGTTTTTT. Protein: CAWRSIATNEKLFF.

The chain has TRBV5-5 and TRBJ1-2; TRBD1 is a possible D gene (5 bases). The CDR3 contains 15 residues. Trimming shortened V by 0 bases and J by 3 bases, and 12 bases separated the two germline ends. CDR1 is SGHKS and CDR2 is YYEKEE in the germline V gene (reference sequence). For the CDR3, the DNA is TGTGCCAGCAGCTTGGCCTTGGGGGGAGACTATGGCTACACCTTC. Translating it yields CASSLALGGDYGYTF.

The chain couples TRBV5-1 to TRBJ1-3, with D maybe TRBD1 (6 bases). The CDR3 runs to 16 residues. Germline V gene data show CDR1 as SGHRS and CDR2 as YFSETQ. Trimming stripped 7 bases from V and 8 bases from J, with 25 bases between. CDR3 sequence reads: CASGRMLGGVEYTIYF. Written as DNA, the CDR3 is TGCGCCAGCGGTCGGATGTTAGGGGGGGTAGAGTACACCATATATTTT.

V is TRBV18 and J is TRBJ1-2, with 7 bases aligning to TRBD1. Per the germline V gene, CDR1 is KGHSH and CDR2 is LQKENI. V gave up 8 bases and J gave up 3 bases; unmatched junction bases: 6. The CDR3 contains 13 residues. DNA for the CDR3: TGTGCCAGCCGGCTCGGGACAGACTATGGCTACACCTTC. This translates into CASRLGTDYGYTF. Drawing the rest from reference TRBV18 and TRBJ1-2, the complete variable domain is NAGVMQNPRHLVRRRGQEARLRCSPMKGHSHVYWYRQLPEEGLKFMVYLQKENIIDESGMPKERFSAEFPKEGPSILRIQQVVRGDSAAYFCASRLGTDYGYTFGSGTRLTVV.

DNA for the CDR3: TGTGCCAGCAGTTACATGACGACAGGGGGCGAGACTGAAGCTTTCTTT. Encoded protein: CASSYMTTGGETEAFF. The chain links TRBV6-5 to TRBJ1-1, with TRBD1 identical over 10 bases. Germline-derived CDR1 and CDR2 are MNHEY and SVGAGI. V shed 2 bases and J 5 bases; nucleotides not matched to a gene: 8. This CDR3 has 16 amino acids.

V usage is TRBV2 and J usage is TRBJ2-3; 7 bases line up with TRBD1. The J segment lost 5 bases and the V segment lost 6 bases, leaving 14 bases of the junction unmatched. The CDR3 runs to 16 residues. CDR1 is SNHLY and CDR2 is FYNNEI in the germline V gene. Here the CDR3 reads CASSPGTEFLRDTQYF. DNA for the CDR3: TGTGCCAGCAGCCCCGGGACAGAATTTCTCAGAGATACGCAGTATTTT.

CDR3 sequence: CASSPLTGTDTQYF. The CDR3 region has the DNA TGTGCCAGCAGCCCTTTAACAGGCACAGATACGCAGTATTTT. The chain joins TRBV7-3 to TRBJ2-3; D not resolved. V was clipped by 5 bases and J by 1 base, with 10 bases between them. This CDR3 spans 14 amino acids. Looked up from germline, CDR1 is SGHTA and CDR2 is FQGTGA.

The chain has TRBV11-1 and TRBJ2-3, with a weak D call TRBD2 (6 bases). Trimming stripped 6 bases from V and 0 bases from J, with 13 bases between. The CDR3 is 15 residues long. In germline, CDR1 is SGHAT, CDR2 FQDESV (reference sequence). CDR3 nucleotide sequence: TGTGCCAGCAGGCAAAGAAGCGGGAGCACAGATACGCAGTATTTT. It codes for CASRQRSGSTDTQYF.

The chain has TRBV18 and TRBJ2-3, with TRBD2 matching 9 bases. V shed 3 bases and J 4 bases; nucleotides not matched to a gene: 2. Germline V gene sequence: CDR1 KGHSH, CDR2 LQKENI. The CDR3 is 14 amino acids. DNA for the CDR3: TGTGCCAGCTCACCTAGCGGGAGATCAGATACGCAGTATTTT. Its protein is CASSPSGRSDTQYF.

J is TRBJ2-4 and V is TRBV7-2, with D possibly being TRBD1 (6 bases). The germline V gene encodes CDR1 SGHTA and CDR2 FQGNSA. Between the trimmed V and J ends, which lost 3 bases and 0 bases, there was a span of 12 bases. The CDR3 runs 16 residues. The CDR3 region is CASSFFQGLAKNIQYF. CDR3 in DNA: TGTGCCAGCAGCTTCTTCCAGGGGTTAGCCAAAAACATTCAGTACTTC. Looking up the rest from reference TRBV7-2 and TRBJ2-4 gives the full variable domain: GAGVSQSPSNKVTEKGKDVELRCDPISGHTALYWYRQSLGQGLEFLIYFQGNSAPDKSGLPSDRFSAERTGGSVSTLTIQRTQQEDSAVYLCASSFFQGLAKNIQYFGAGTRLSVL.

Here the CDR3 reads CASSSPGDYNEQFF. CDR3 bases: TGTGCCAGCAGCTCCCCCGGGGATTACAATGAGCAGTTCTTC. This rearrangement joins TRBV7-6 to TRBJ2-1, with TRBD2 as a possible D gene (5 bases). The germline V gene has CDR1 SGHVS and CDR2 FNYEAQ. This CDR3 has 14 amino acids. The V end lost 4 bases, the J end lost 4 bases, and 11 bases lay between the germline ends.

V gene TRBV7-8 combines with J gene TRBJ2-3, with 9 bases identical to TRBD2. V lost 1 base, J lost 2 bases, and 4 bases stayed unmatched. Germline values: CDR1 SGHVS, CDR2 FQNEAQ. This CDR3 is 16 amino acids long. The CDR3 reads CASSLEAGGNTDTQYF. CDR3 coding DNA: TGTGCCAGCAGCTTAGAAGCGGGGGGAAACACAGATACGCAGTATTTT.

This clone has a single count. The chain recombines TRBV4-1 with TRBJ2-2; 9 bases align to TRBD1. The CDR3 is 14 residues long. Germline CDR1 reads MGHRA; CDR2 reads YSYEKL. With V trimmed by 10 bases and J by 4 bases, 7 bases remained unmatched. CDR3 region: CATRTGALTGELFF. The CDR3 region has the DNA TGCGCCACCAGGACAGGGGCTCTCACCGGGGAGCTGTTTTTT.

The chain couples TRBV5-8 to TRBJ1-5; D gene unclear. The V gene lost 4 bases and the J gene lost 3 bases, with 8 bases spanning the gap. CDR3 size: 13 residues. In germline, CDR1 is SGHTS, CDR2 YDEGEE. The CDR3 protein is CASSPGTNQPQHF. CDR3 nucleotides: TGTGCCAGCAGCCCGGGAACCAATCAGCCCCAGCATTTT. The full variable domain, completed using reference TRBV5-8 and TRBJ1-5, is EAGVTQSPTHLIKTRGQQATLRCSPISGHTSVYWYQQALGLGLQFLLWYDEGEERNRGNFPPRFSGRQFPNYSSELNVNALELEDSALYLCASSPGTNQPQHFGDGTRLSIL.

This chain joins TRBV19 and TRBJ2-6; D not resolved. The CDR3 length is 16 residues. Germline CDR1 LNHDA, CDR2 SQIVND (reference sequence). The V gene lost 5 bases and the J gene lost 0 bases, with 11 bases spanning the gap. CDR3 protein: CASSLRRYSGANVLTF. CDR3 in DNA: TGTGCCAGTAGTTTGCGGCGTTACTCTGGGGCCAACGTCCTGACTTTC.

The chain links TRBV27 to TRBJ1-1; 8 nucleotides match TRBD1. The CDR3 is made up of 20 amino acids. The germline V gene encodes CDR1 MNHEY and CDR2 SMNVEV (reference sequence). With 5 bases clipped from V and 4 bases from J, the junction kept 24 bases outside the gene matches. CDR3 nucleotide sequence: TGTGCCAGCAGTCCCGGACAGGGCTTTGGTGTAGTGATCGTCGGCACTGAAGCTTTCTTT. As protein: CASSPGQGFGVVIVGTEAFF.

The rearrangement links TRBV5-6 to TRBJ1-1; D not certain. The germline CDR1 and CDR2 sequences are SGHDT and YYEEEE. This CDR3 is 17 amino acids long. Between the trimmed V and J ends, which lost 4 bases and 1 base, there was a span of 20 bases. Written as DNA, the CDR3 is TGTGCCAGCAGCCCCGACTTAGGTGATGGTGGGAACACTGAAGCTTTCTTT. It codes for CASSPDLGDGGNTEAFF. Combining the CDR3 with reference TRBV5-6 and TRBJ1-1 gives the whole variable domain DAGVTQSPTHLIKTRGQQVTLRCSPKSGHDTVSWYQQALGQGPQFIFQYYEEEERQRGNFPDRFSGHQFPNYSSELNVNALLLGDSALYLCASSPDLGDGGNTEAFFGQGTRLTVV.

J is TRBJ2-1 and V is TRBV7-3; 8 bases are shared with TRBD2. CDR1 SGHTA and CDR2 FQGTGA come from the germline V gene. V shed 2 bases and J 6 bases; nucleotides not matched to a gene: 9. The CDR3 runs to 16 residues. CDR3 protein: CASSLGPGLVFNEQFF. For the CDR3, the DNA is TGTGCCAGCAGCTTAGGACCGGGACTAGTTTTCAATGAGCAGTTCTTC.

V gene TRBV21-1 combines with J gene TRBJ2-1; TRBD2, the D gene given by the table, was not confirmed from the DNA. TRBV21-1 is deemed a pseudogene. The CDR3 length is 16 residues. CDR3 loop: CASNPWTSGAYNEQFF. The CDR3 bases are TGTGCCAGCAACCCATGGACTAGCGGGGCGTACAATGAGCAGTTCTTC.

This clone showed up just once. The rearrangement uses TRBV7-2 and TRBJ2-3; D may be TRBD2 (7 bases). V gave up 4 bases and J gave up 8 bases, with 16 bases separating them. Germline assignment: CDR1 SGHTA and CDR2 FQGNSA. The CDR3 runs 14 residues. The CDR3 DNA follows: TGTGCCAGCAGCTCTGGACTAGGGGGAGGTACGCAGTATTTT. Translated: CASSSGLGGGTQYF.

V usage is TRBV28 and J usage is TRBJ2-5; 8 nucleotides line up with TRBD1. CDR1 MDHEN and CDR2 SYDVKM come from the germline V gene. The CDR3 totals 15 residues. The ends lost 0 bases at V and 3 bases at J; junction bases unmatched: 3. Written as DNA, the CDR3 is TGTGCCAGCAGTTTATGGCACAGGGGGAAAGAGACCCAGTACTTC. Amino acids: CASSLWHRGKETQYF. Supplemented by reference TRBV28 and TRBJ2-5, the full variable domain reads DVKVTQSSRYLVKRTGEKVFLECVQDMDHENMFWYRQDPGLGLRLIYFSYDVKMKEKGDIPEGYSVSREKKERFSLILESASTNQTSMYLCASSLWHRGKETQYFGPGTRLLVL.

The rearrangement links TRBV6-5 to TRBJ2-5; D gene unclear. Per the germline V gene, CDR1 is MNHEY and CDR2 is SVGAGI. CDR3 length: 11 residues. V lost 3 bases to trimming and J lost 5 bases, with 4 bases between them. This CDR3 reads CASSYPETQYF. DNA for the CDR3: TGTGCCAGCAGTTATCCGGAGACCCAGTACTTC.

The chain employs TRBV18 and TRBJ1-5; D remains ambiguous. The CDR3 sequence is 17 residues long. CDR1 KGHSH and CDR2 LQKENI come from the germline V gene. V gave up 5 bases and J gave up 0 bases, with 17 bases separating them. CDR3 region: CASSSFREGYSNQPQHF. CDR3 nucleotide sequence: TGTGCCAGCTCATCATTCAGAGAGGGATATAGCAATCAGCCCCAGCATTTT.